The rows below give T cell receptor beta chains drawn from one sample of a study of CD4 T cells in relation to SARS-CoV-2 and coronaviruses. Their target antigens are unknown. The method was immunoSEQ multiplex PCR; TCRdb's version includes in-frame clones alone and lacks a portion of them. The sample carries 25,000 or so clones, approximately 80% recorded once. The sample consisted of CD4+ T cells from PBMCs, cultured in vitro. The receptors were sampled from a human donor in good health. Both conserved end residues are part of each CDR3. A D gene is named only where the DNA matches it firmly. Clone size, where shown, is once, few, many, or a class for clones that have expanded.

J | size | D | V | CDR3 | DNA
TRBJ1-2 | . | . | TRBV5-1 | CASSFEQQGLDGYTF | TGCGCCAGCAGCTTTGAGCAACAGGGTCTCGATGGCTACACCTTC
TRBJ2-1 | . | TRBD2 | TRBV9 | CASSDLAGVTYNEQFF | TGTGCCAGCAGCGACTTAGCGGGAGTCACCTACAATGAGCAGTTCTTC
TRBJ1-2 | once | . | TRBV11-2 | CASSLGGGANYGYTF | TGTGCCAGCAGCTTAGGGGGGGGAGCTAACTATGGCTACACCTTC
TRBJ1-4 | . | . | TRBV5-5 | CASSPDPLGFEKLFF | TGTGCCAGCAGCCCGGACCCTCTGGGGTTTGAAAAACTGTTTTTT
TRBJ2-4 | . | . | TRBV2 | CASSESALILAKNIQYF | TGTGCCAGCAGTGAGTCAGCCCTTATTCTAGCCAAAAACATTCAGTACTTC
TRBJ1-2 | . | . | TRBV6-2/TRBV6-3 | CASSFGDYGYTF | TGTGCCAGCAGTTTCGGGGACTATGGCTACACCTTC
TRBJ2-7 | . | . | TRBV12-3/TRBV12-4 | CASRSPYEQYF | TGTGCCAGCAGATCCCCCTACGAGCAGTACTTC
TRBJ2-2 | . | TRBD2 | TRBV5-1 | CASSKGLEGGELFF | TGCGCCAGCAGCAAGGGACTAGAGGGCGGGGAGCTGTTTTTT
TRBJ1-4 | . | . | TRBV6-5 | CASRGAGAAREKLFF | TGTGCCAGCAGGGGCGCAGGGGCCGCTAGGGAAAAACTGTTTTTT
TRBJ2-7 | . | . | TRBV27 | CASSHKTGGLRGYEQYF | TGTGCCAGCAGTCACAAAACGGGGGGCCTGAGGGGGTACGAGCAGTACTTC
TRBJ2-7 | few | . | TRBV5-8 | CASSFYRQGAYEQYF | TGTGCCAGCAGCTTTTATCGTCAGGGAGCCTACGAGCAGTACTTC
TRBJ2-5 | . | TRBD2 | TRBV29-1 | CSAFSGTRETQYF | TGCAGCGCATTTAGCGGGACCAGGGAGACCCAGTACTTC
TRBJ2-7 | . | TRBD2 | TRBV7-9 | CASSFAGAYEQYF | TGTGCCAGCAGCTTTGCGGGAGCCTACGAGCAGTACTTC
TRBJ2-5 | . | . | TRBV5-1 | CASSMTRYETQYF | TGCGCCAGCAGCATGACCCGGTACGAGACCCAGTACTTC
TRBJ2-6 | once | . | TRBV19 | CASAGFSGANVLTF | TGTGCCAGCGCGGGGTTCTCTGGGGCCAACGTCCTGACTTTC
TRBJ1-6 | . | . | TRBV18 | CASSITTRGETYNSPLHF | TGTGCCAGCTCAATCACTACCAGGGGTGAAACCTATAATTCACCCCTCCACTTT
TRBJ1-5 | . | TRBD1 | TRBV30 | CAWSGTSWGQGYDRNQPQHF | TGTGCCTGGAGTGGAACCTCATGGGGACAGGGGTATGATCGCAATCAGCCCCAGCATTTT
TRBJ1-2 | . | . | TRBV10-3 | CAISVGGPQYGYTF | TGTGCCATCAGTGTGGGGGGGCCTCAATATGGCTACACCTTC
TRBJ2-5 | few | . | TRBV2 | CASSSKETQYF | TGTGCCAGCAGTTCGAAAGAGACCCAGTACTTC
TRBJ1-6 | . | TRBD1 | TRBV3-1/TRBV3-2 | CASSPNRGAKMDSPLHF | TGTGCCAGCAGCCCGAACAGGGGGGCGAAAATGGATTCACCCCTCCACTTT
TRBJ1-2 | . | . | TRBV6-5 | CASSTWDGGGYGYTF | TGTGCCAGCAGTACCTGGGACGGTGGTGGCTATGGCTACACCTTC
TRBJ2-2 | . | TRBD1 | TRBV11-2 | CASSLTGGGGELFF | TGTGCCAGCAGTCTTACAGGGGGCGGCGGGGAGCTGTTTTTT
TRBJ1-1 | once | . | TRBV18 | CASSPPMATEAFF | TGTGCCAGCTCACCACCGATGGCTACTGAAGCTTTCTTT
TRBJ2-1 | . | . | TRBV11-2 | CASSSTIPAGEQFF | TGTGCCAGCAGCTCCACTATTCCAGCCGGTGAGCAGTTCTTC
TRBJ2-2 | . | . | TRBV6-6 | CASSYRPGHTGELFF | TGTGCCAGCAGTTACCGCCCGGGCCACACCGGGGAGCTGTTTTTT
TRBJ2-7 | . | TRBD2 | TRBV5-8 | CASSLLAYEQYF | TGTGCCAGCAGCCTACTAGCGTACGAGCAGTACTTC
TRBJ2-7 | . | TRBD2 | TRBV5-6 | CASSLLAGGEQYF | TGTGCCAGCAGCTTGTTAGCGGGAGGAGAGCAGTACTTC
TRBJ2-5 | few | . | TRBV6-2/TRBV6-3 | CASSALLRGAPGETQYF | TGTGCCAGCAGTGCCCTACTAAGGGGAGCCCCGGGTGAGACCCAGTACTTC
TRBJ1-2 | . | TRBD1 | TRBV30 | CAWSVGQVYGYTF | TGTGCCTGGAGTGTGGGACAGGTCTATGGCTACACCTTC
TRBJ1-5 | . | . | TRBV19 | CASIQGSNQPQHF | TGTGCCAGTATACAGGGTAGCAATCAGCCCCAGCATTTT
TRBJ2-7 | . | . | TRBV7-9 | CASSSEGLGSYEQYF | TGTGCCAGCAGCTCCGAGGGACTGGGCTCCTACGAGCAGTACTTC
TRBJ1-1 | . | TRBD1 | TRBV7-2 | CASSLDRVAEAFF | TGTGCCAGCAGCCTGGACAGGGTCGCTGAAGCTTTCTTT
TRBJ2-1 | . | . | TRBV7-3 | CASSPRGDGEQFF | TGTGCCAGCAGCCCGAGGGGGGACGGTGAGCAGTTCTTC
TRBJ2-5 | . | . | TRBV30 | CAWSVGGSETQYF | TGTGCCTGGAGTGTCGGGGGTTCAGAGACCCAGTACTTC
TRBJ1-3 | . | TRBD1 | TRBV19 | CASTPDRGQRGTIYF | TGTGCCAGTACCCCCGACAGGGGACAGAGGGGCACCATATATTTT
TRBJ2-2 | . | . | TRBV7-9 | CASRVRERPTGELFF | TGTGCCAGCAGGGTACGTGAGCGGCCCACCGGGGAGCTGTTTTTT
TRBJ1-1 | . | TRBD1 | TRBV4-2 | CASSLDRVMNTEAFF | TGTGCCAGCAGCCTAGACAGGGTCATGAACACTGAAGCTTTCTTT
TRBJ1-6 | few | . | TRBV3-1/TRBV3-2 | CASSQDWNSPLHF | TGTGCCAGCAGCCAAGATTGGAACTCACCCCTCCACTTT
TRBJ1-5 | medium-sized | TRBD1 | TRBV7-9 | CASSPDRVQPQHF | TGTGCCAGCAGCCCGGACAGGGTCCAGCCCCAGCATTTT
TRBJ1-3 | . | . | TRBV9 | CASSVETALSGNTIYF | TGTGCCAGCAGCGTAGAGACAGCCCTTTCTGGAAACACCATATATTTT
TRBJ1-2 | . | . | TRBV21-1 | CASSKKLGTGGTPYYGYTF | TGTGCCAGCAGCAAAAAATTGGGGACAGGGGGCACCCCTTACTATGGCTACACCTTC
TRBJ2-7 | . | TRBD1 | TRBV5-4 | CASSRAGQGSSEQYF | TGTGCCAGCAGCCGCGCGGGACAGGGATCGAGTGAGCAGTACTTC
TRBJ1-1 | . | . | TRBV9 | CASSVKPGTTEAFF | TGTGCCAGCAGCGTAAAGCCAGGAACCACTGAAGCTTTCTTT
TRBJ2-1 | . | . | TRBV10-3 | CAITGGPSYNEQFF | TGTGCCATCACTGGTGGGCCCTCCTACAATGAGCAGTTCTTC
TRBJ1-4 | . | . | TRBV5-1 | CASSSRTVTTNEKLFF | TGCGCCAGCAGCTCCAGGACGGTCACAACTAATGAAAAACTGTTTTTT
TRBJ1-5 | . | . | TRBV30 | CAWSTVGLGDPGLRKNQPQHF | TGTGCCTGGAGTACGGTAGGCTTGGGGGATCCGGGCCTAAGGAAGAATCAGCCCCAGCATTTT